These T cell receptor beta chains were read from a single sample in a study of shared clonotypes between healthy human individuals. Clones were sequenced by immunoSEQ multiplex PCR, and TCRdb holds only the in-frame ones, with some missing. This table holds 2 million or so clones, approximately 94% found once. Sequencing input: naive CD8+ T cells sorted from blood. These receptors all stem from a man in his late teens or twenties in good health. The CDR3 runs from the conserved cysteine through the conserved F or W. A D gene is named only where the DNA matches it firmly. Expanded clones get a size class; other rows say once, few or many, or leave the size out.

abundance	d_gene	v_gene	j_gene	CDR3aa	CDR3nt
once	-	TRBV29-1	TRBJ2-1	CSAPTGISYNEQFF	TGCAGCGCTCCGACAGGTATCTCCTACAATGAGCAGTTCTTC
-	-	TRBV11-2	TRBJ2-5	CASSLEVSGFQETQYF	TGTGCCAGCAGCTTAGAAGTCTCGGGGTTTCAAGAGACCCAGTACTTC
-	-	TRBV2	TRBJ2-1	CASSPLRVAYNEQFF	TGTGCCAGCAGTCCCCTGAGGGTGGCCTACAATGAGCAGTTCTTC
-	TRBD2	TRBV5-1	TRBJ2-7	CASSLGTSGGQFDDEQYF	TGCGCCAGCAGCTTGGGGACTAGCGGGGGCCAGTTCGATGACGAGCAGTACTTC
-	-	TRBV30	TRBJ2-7	CAWSVRDLYEQYF	TGTGCCTGGAGTGTACGGGACCTATACGAGCAGTACTTC
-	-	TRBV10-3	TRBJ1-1	CAPRIRVNTEAFF	TGTGCCCCCCGCATAAGGGTGAACACTGAAGCTTTCTTT
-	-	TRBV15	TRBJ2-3	CATSRDIRGIGTDTQYF	TGTGCCACCAGCAGAGATATACGGGGGATAGGTACAGATACGCAGTATTTT
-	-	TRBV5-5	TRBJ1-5	CASSSDRDSNQPQHF	TGTGCCAGCAGCTCCGACAGAGATAGCAATCAGCCCCAGCATTTT
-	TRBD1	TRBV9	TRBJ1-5	CASSAGTGVQPQHF	TGTGCCAGCAGCGCCGGGACAGGGGTTCAGCCCCAGCATTTT
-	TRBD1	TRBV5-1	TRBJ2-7	CARKGDRSYEQYF	TGCGCCAGGAAGGGGGACAGATCCTACGAGCAGTACTTC
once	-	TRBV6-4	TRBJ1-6	CASSDTGLARVSPLHF	TGTGCCAGCAGTGACACAGGGCTCGCGCGGGTTTCACCCCTCCACTTT
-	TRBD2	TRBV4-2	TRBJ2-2	CASSQDSGLAVEDGELFF	TGTGCCAGCAGCCAAGATAGTGGACTAGCGGTTGAAGACGGGGAGCTGTTTTTT
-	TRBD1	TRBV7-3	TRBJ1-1	CASSLTGGWNTEAFF	TGTGCCAGCAGCCTCACAGGGGGCTGGAACACTGAAGCTTTCTTT
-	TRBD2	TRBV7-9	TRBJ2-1	CASSLGPPQRGNEQFF	TGTGCCAGCAGCTTAGGCCCCCCCCAGCGGGGGAATGAGCAGTTCTTC
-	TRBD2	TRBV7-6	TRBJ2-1	CASSPRPTSGGTGNEQFF	TGTGCCAGCAGCCCGCGTCCGACTAGCGGGGGGACGGGCAATGAGCAGTTCTTC
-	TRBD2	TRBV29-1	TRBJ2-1	CSVKGLAGGDSSYNEQFF	TGCAGCGTTAAAGGACTAGCGGGAGGCGACAGCTCCTACAATGAGCAGTTCTTC
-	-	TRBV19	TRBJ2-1	CASSIQGGSWYNEQFF	TGTGCCAGTAGTATTCAGGGAGGAAGCTGGTACAATGAGCAGTTCTTC
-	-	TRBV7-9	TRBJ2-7	CASNKDRSSYEQYF	TGTGCCAGCAACAAGGACCGTAGCTCCTACGAGCAGTACTTC
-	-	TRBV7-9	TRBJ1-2	CASSLVSRVVDGYTF	TGTGCCAGCAGCTTAGTATCCAGGGTCGTGGATGGCTACACCTTC
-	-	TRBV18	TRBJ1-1	CASSPSKGVRDTEAFF	TGTGCCAGCTCGCCCAGTAAGGGGGTTAGGGACACTGAAGCTTTCTTT
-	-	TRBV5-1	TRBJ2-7	CASSHGQGTHEQYF	TGCGCCAGCAGTCACGGCCAGGGGACTCACGAGCAGTACTTC
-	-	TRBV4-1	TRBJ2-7	CASSQVPDWSYEQYF	TGCGCCAGCAGCCAAGTTCCGGACTGGTCCTACGAGCAGTACTTC
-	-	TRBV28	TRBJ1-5	CASTDLQYSNQPQHF	TGTGCCAGCACCGACCTGCAATATAGCAATCAGCCCCAGCATTTT
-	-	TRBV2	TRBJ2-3	CASRPDRTFTDTQYF	TGTGCCAGCAGACCCGACAGGACCTTCACAGATACGCAGTATTTT
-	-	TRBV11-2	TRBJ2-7	CASSLGATLGFEQYF	TGTGCCAGCAGCCTAGGGGCTACCCTGGGATTCGAGCAGTACTTC
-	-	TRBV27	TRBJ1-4	CASRAVGHGEEKLFF	TGTGCCAGCAGGGCGGTCGGCCATGGGGAGGAAAAACTGTTTTTT
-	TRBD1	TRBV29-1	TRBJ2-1	CSVTTGLEEFF	TGCAGCGTCACGACAGGGCTGGAAGAGTTCTTC
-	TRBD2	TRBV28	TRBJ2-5	CASAGGNQETQYF	TGTGCCAGCGCGGGGGGGAACCAAGAGACCCAGTACTTC
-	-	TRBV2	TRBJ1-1	CASGKGWSTEAFF	TGTGCCAGCGGGAAGGGTTGGAGCACTGAAGCTTTCTTT
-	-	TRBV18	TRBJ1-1	CASSPRGNLDTEAFF	TGTGCCAGCTCACCACGTGGGAATTTGGACACTGAAGCTTTCTTT
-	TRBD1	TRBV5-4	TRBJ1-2	CASSPSDRGYGYTF	TGTGCCAGCAGCCCCTCGGACAGGGGCTATGGCTACACCTTC
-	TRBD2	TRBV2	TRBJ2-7	CASSIGLAYEQYF	TGTGCCAGCAGTATCGGACTAGCCTACGAGCAGTACTTC
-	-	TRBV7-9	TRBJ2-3	CASSWKGGDTDTQYF	TGTGCCAGCAGCTGGAAAGGGGGGGACACAGATACGCAGTATTTT
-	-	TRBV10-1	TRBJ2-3	CASSGEWGASTDTQYF	TGCGCCAGCAGTGGGGAATGGGGCGCGAGCACAGATACGCAGTATTTT
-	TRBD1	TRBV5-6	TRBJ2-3	CASSFEGGADTQYF	TGTGCCAGCAGCTTTGAAGGGGGCGCAGATACGCAGTATTTT
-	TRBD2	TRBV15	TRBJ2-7	CATSSLREGFYEQYF	TGTGCCACCAGCAGCTTGCGGGAGGGCTTCTACGAGCAGTACTTC
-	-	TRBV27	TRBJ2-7	CASTHQGEQYF	TGTGCCAGCACCCACCAAGGGGAGCAGTACTTC
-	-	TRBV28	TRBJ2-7	CATANPLSYEQYF	TGTGCCACTGCCAACCCACTTTCCTACGAGCAGTACTTC
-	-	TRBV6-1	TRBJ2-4	CASSAILTTGHKNIQYF	TGTGCCAGCAGTGCTATACTCACGACAGGACACAAAAACATTCAGTACTTC
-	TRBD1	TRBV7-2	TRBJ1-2	CASSLGMTGANYGYTF	TGTGCCAGCAGCTTAGGGATGACAGGGGCAAACTATGGCTACACCTTC
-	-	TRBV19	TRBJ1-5	CASSSDGGNQPQHF	TGTGCCAGTAGCTCGGACGGGGGAAATCAGCCCCAGCATTTT
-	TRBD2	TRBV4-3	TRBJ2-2	CASSHLAGPNTGELFF	TGCGCCAGCAGCCACTTAGCGGGGCCGAACACCGGGGAGCTGTTTTTT
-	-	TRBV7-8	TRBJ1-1	CASSLTMNTEAFF	TGTGCCAGCAGCTTAACTATGAACACTGAAGCTTTCTTT
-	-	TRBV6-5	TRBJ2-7	CASSYVEGYEQYF	TGTGCCAGCAGTTATGTAGAGGGCTACGAGCAGTACTTC
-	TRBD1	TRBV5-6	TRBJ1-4	CASSALTGTEIF	TGTGCCAGCAGCGCACTGACCGGGACAGAAATTTTT
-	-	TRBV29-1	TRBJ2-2	CSVEADTVLGTGELFF	TGCAGCGTTGAGGCAGACACAGTTCTGGGTACCGGGGAGCTGTTTTTT
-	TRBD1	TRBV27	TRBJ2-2	CASSSRWTGNTGELFF	TGTGCCAGCAGTTCACGGTGGACAGGAAACACCGGGGAGCTGTTTTTT
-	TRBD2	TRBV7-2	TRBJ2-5	CASSLLFGGTSDQETQYF	TGTGCCAGCAGCTTACTTTTTGGAGGGACTAGCGACCAAGAGACCCAGTACTTC
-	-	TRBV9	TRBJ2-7	CASSVAGYPSEQYF	TGTGCCAGCAGCGTAGCGGGGTACCCATCCGAGCAGTACTTC
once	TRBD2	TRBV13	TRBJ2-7	CASSTSGVYEQYF	TGTGCCAGCAGCACTAGCGGAGTCTACGAGCAGTACTTC
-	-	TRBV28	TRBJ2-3	CASSLLQLSLGGTDTQYF	TGTGCCAGCAGTTTATTACAGTTGAGTTTGGGGGGCACAGATACGCAGTATTTT
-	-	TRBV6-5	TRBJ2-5	CASTESALRETQYF	TGTGCCAGCACTGAGTCGGCACTTAGAGAGACCCAGTACTTC